Following are 4 T cell receptor beta chains from one sample sequenced in a study of shared clonotypes between healthy human individuals. The method was immunoSEQ multiplex PCR; TCRdb's version includes in-frame clones alone and lacks a portion of them. The sample includes some 1 million clones, around four fifths of them seen just once. The sequencing input was memory CD4+ T cells sorted from blood. The subset: CD45RA-negative fraction. These TCRs come from a young man in good health.

The rearrangement uses TRBV19 and TRBJ2-3, with D perhaps matching TRBD2 (5 bases). The CDR3 has 14 amino acids. Trimming took 4 bases from V and 5 from J, leaving 13 bases between them. Per germline, CDR1 LNHDA and CDR2 SQIVND (reference sequence). The CDR3 loop reads CASSNGESRDTQYF. The CDR3, as DNA: TGTGCCAGTAGTAACGGGGAATCGAGAGATACGCAGTATTTT. The variable domain in full, with the rest retrieved from reference TRBV19 and TRBJ2-3, is DGGITQSPKYLFRKEGQNVTLSCEQNLNHDAMYWYRQDPGQGLRLIYYSQIVNDFQKGDIAEGYSVSREKKESFPLTVTSAQKNPTAFYLCASSNGESRDTQYFGPGTRLTVL.

This clone appeared once. The chain uses TRBV6-4 and TRBJ1-1, with D possibly matching TRBD1 (6 bases). V gave up 9 bases and J gave up 8 bases, with 16 bases separating them. The CDR3 sequence is 12 residues long. The germline CDR1 and CDR2 sequences are MRHNA and SNTAGT. The CDR3 coding sequence is TGTGCCAGGGTTGACAGGTCCAAAGAAGCTTTCTTT. This translates into CARVDRSKEAFF.

This clone was seen a single time. The V call is TRBV28, the J call TRBJ2-5; D is possibly TRBD2 (5 bases). Germline CDR1 is MDHEN and CDR2 is SYDVKM. Trimming removed 6 bases at V and 3 bases at J, with 20 bases between. The CDR3 sequence is 16 residues long. As DNA, the CDR3 is TGTGCCAGCAGCTTGTCAAGCGGACGCCAGAAAGAGACCCAGTACTTC. Translating it yields CASSLSSGRQKETQYF.

V and J are TRBV21-1 and TRBJ2-1. TRBV21-1 is given as a pseudogene. The CDR3 is 13 residues long. CDR3 residues: CASSKKGSGPEFF. The CDR3 region has the DNA TGTGCCAGCAGCAAAAAGGGGAGCGGCCCGGAGTTCTTC.